The entry below gives a single T cell receptor (beta chain) sequence along with its context. The data were obtained in a study of T cell repertoires in cytomegalovirus infection. As for the study in general: Public TCR beta signatures indicated both CMV infection and matching HLA type.

This CDR3 is built from 19 residues. V was trimmed by 5 bases and J by 1 base, leaving 21 bases between them. CDR1 is SGHTA, CDR2 FQGNSA, per germline. TCRdb reprocessed the reads with MiXCR, giving one entry per CDR3 protein. The data hold 740,000 or so distinct CDR3 sequences, with about a third observed a single time. The source is a human donor in good health (CMV status not recorded). Some clones in this sample may be carry-over from other donors' samples. Sequencing was performed on PBMCs. The chain couples TRBV7-2 to TRBJ1-6; no clear D gene. The CDR3 spells CASSLLDRRVGSYNSPLHF. The CDR3 DNA reads TGTGCCAGCAGCCTACTGGACCGCCGAGTAGGTTCCTATAATTCACCCCTCCACTTT. Based on the CDR3 plus reference TRBV7-2 and TRBJ1-6, the full variable domain is GAGVSQSPSNKVTEKGKDVELRCDPISGHTALYWYRQSLGQGLEFLIYFQGNSAPDKSGLPSDRFSAERTGGSVSTLTIQRTQQEDSAVYLCASSLLDRRVGSYNSPLHFGNGTRLTVT.